Listed below are T cell receptor beta chains from one sample, sequenced in a study of cytomegalovirus exposure and HLA in healthy donors. The method was immunoSEQ multiplex PCR; TCRdb's version includes in-frame clones alone and lacks a portion of them. This table holds around 130,000 clones, approximately 70% found once. The sample taken for sequencing was PBMCs. Every receptor here comes from a woman in her fifties or sixties in good health and CMV-seropositive. CDR3s leave out the opening cysteine and the closing phenylalanine or tryptophan.

j_call cdr3_length v_call cdr3_aa
TRBJ2-6 13 TRBV6-5 ASSTAGGSPNVLT
TRBJ1-5 13 TRBV9 ASSKGQAVNQPQH
TRBJ2-7 9 TRBV20-1 SAGEGDEQY
TRBJ2-7 13 TRBV29-1 SVGGLGTGDSEQY
TRBJ2-7 11 TRBV7-6 ASSLGEGNEQY
TRBJ2-6 15 TRBV9 ASSPRTGQTGANVLT
TRBJ2-7 12 TRBV25-1 ASSVQGTAYEQY
TRBJ1-2 11 TRBV5-1 ASSLGGGYGYT
TRBJ1-5 13 TRBV2 ASSAGQGRGQPQH
TRBJ2-7 11 TRBV4-1 ASSQGGDYEQY
TRBJ1-3 13 TRBV6-5 ASSYSSVSGNTIY
TRBJ2-7 15 TRBV5-1 ASSLPPSGGPPYEQY
TRBJ1-5 11 TRBV19 ASSMWGTQPQH
TRBJ2-7 12 TRBV27 ASSSRGGVNEQY
TRBJ1-1 9 TRBV19 ASGGRTEAF
TRBJ1-1 12 TRBV11-2 ASSLGRGPTEAF
TRBJ2-3 15 TRBV14 ASSPISSGGPRDTQY
TRBJ2-7 12 TRBV2 ASSEVGVAGEQY
TRBJ1-6 11 TRBV6-5 ATRGQGSSPLH
TRBJ2-1 13 TRBV11-2 ASSLAGTGVNEQF
TRBJ1-1 15 TRBV10-1 ASSESVGVGWNTEAF
TRBJ1-6 15 TRBV4-1 ASSQDGGGSRNSPLH
TRBJ1-4 13 TRBV29-1 SVEDVLPGGEKLF
TRBJ2-2 14 TRBV7-3 ASSPGGTDKGGELF
TRBJ1-2 10 TRBV19 ASSILGYGYT
TRBJ2-7 12 TRBV5-1 ASSPGTSNYEQY
TRBJ2-7 12 TRBV7-3 ASSSTGTGDEQY
TRBJ2-7 12 TRBV7-3 ASSPGQGGYEQY
TRBJ2-3 15 TRBV2 ASSEAGQKKFVDTQY
TRBJ1-1 12 TRBV29-1 SAQTVPMNTEAF
TRBJ1-2 13 TRBV5-4 ASSLAGTPGGGYT
TRBJ1-4 12 TRBV19 ASSGGGDNEKLF
TRBJ1-5 12 TRBV28 ASSPGTVNQPQH
TRBJ1-5 11 TRBV29-1 SVDRDSNQPQH
TRBJ1-2 11 TRBV11-1 ASSLDNNYGYT
TRBJ2-6 11 TRBV7-3 ASSESGANVLT
TRBJ2-6 14 TRBV11-2 ASSSRTASGANVLT
TRBJ2-2 16 TRBV13 ASSWGAGGPPNTGELF
TRBJ2-7 14 TRBV4-1 ASSQGAGGFSYEQY
TRBJ2-2 14 TRBV6-5 ASSYSHRRNTGELF
TRBJ2-7 13 TRBV6-5 ASSYSLAGSYEQY
TRBJ1-5 11 TRBV18 ASSPGRDQPQH
TRBJ2-7 14 TRBV4-1 ASSQPGQSSSYEQY
TRBJ1-4 10 TRBV29-1 SVGPGDEKLF
TRBJ2-3 12 TRBV5-1 ASSLPESTDTQY
TRBJ1-1 13 TRBV2 ASSEATGGFTEAF
TRBJ2-1 13 TRBV29-1 SVPSRRGSYNEQF
TRBJ1-6 14 TRBV6-6 ASITAPQGRTSPLH
TRBJ1-5 15 TRBV11-2 ASSSVYRVEANQPQH
TRBJ1-1 12 TRBV18 ASSPPGAVTEAF
TRBJ2-7 11 TRBV25-1 ASRDRWGGEQY
TRBJ1-5 16 TRBV18 ASSPPSDSQSGNQPQH
TRBJ2-7 12 TRBV7-9 ASSSTLFSGEQY
TRBJ1-1 15 TRBV11-2 ASSGREQGGMNTEAF
TRBJ2-5 11 TRBV19 ASSPGGAETQY
TRBJ2-1 16 TRBV5-3 ARSLVGSYGGAYNEQF